Following are 22 T cell receptor beta chains from one sample sequenced in a study of T cell clonality in common variable immunodeficiency. Their antigen targets remain unknown. Clones were sequenced by immunoSEQ multiplex PCR, and TCRdb holds only the in-frame ones, with some missing. In total the sample includes about 28,000 clones, none of them seen once. Notes on the study in general: Common variable immunodeficiency TCR beta sequences reportedly had fewer deletions and N-nucleotide insertions.

The specimen sequenced was peripheral blood mononuclear cells. The receptor set was obtained from a human donor with common variable immunodeficiency.

Points on this clone: Read coverage stops 3 residues before the CDR3 terminus; the germline J gene supplies the remainder. The chain joins TRBV19 to TRBJ1-2; 7 nucleotides align to TRBD1. Germline V gene data show CDR1 as LNHDA and CDR2 as SQIVND (reference sequence). J gave up 5 bases and V 3 bases, and 6 bases lay outside the gene matches. The CDR3 runs to 14 residues. This chain's CDR3 is CASSITGAPYGYTF. The covered CDR3 bases are TGTGCCAGTAGTATTACAGGGGCCCCTTATGGC.

A note on this clone: The read finishes 3 residues shy of the CDR3 end, and the germline J gene is used to complete it. The chain employs TRBV2 and TRBJ2-2, with D possibly TRBD2 on 6 matching bases. The CDR3 extends over 14 amino acids. Trimming shortened V by 5 bases and J by 8 bases, and 15 bases separated the two germline ends. The germline V gene encodes CDR1 SNHLY and CDR2 FYNNEI. The CDR3: CASSYWTIGGELFF. Partial CDR3 DNA: TGTGCCAGCAGTTACTGGACTATCGGGGGGGAG.

As for this clone: Read data end 3 residues before the CDR3 end; the end is taken from the germline J gene. The rearrangement uses TRBV19 and TRBJ1-2, with TRBD1 identical over 9 bases. This CDR3 region has 15 residues. V was clipped by 1 base and J by 2 bases; unmatched bases: 2. CDR1 is LNHDA and CDR2 is SQIVND in the germline V gene (reference sequence). CDR3 sequence: CASSIAGTGNYGYTF. The DNA read from the CDR3 is TGTGCCAGTAGTATAGCAGGGACAGGGAACTATGGC.

A note on this clone: The read gets to within 3 residues of the CDR3 end, and the germline J gene fills in the rest. This chain uses TRBV20-1 with TRBJ2-7; 7 bases align to TRBD1. The germline V gene has CDR1 DFQATT and CDR2 SNEGSKA (reference sequence). This CDR3 has 12 amino acids. Trimming at V came to 3 bases and at J to 2 bases, leaving 1 base not matched to a gene. CDR3 bases read: TGCAGTGCTAGTACAGGGGCCTACGAG. Its translation: CSASTGAYE. The CDR3 as a whole reads CSASTGAYEQYF.

This clone was detected only a few times. Coverage ceases 3 residues before the CDR3 finishes, and the germline J gene fills in the end. The chain joins TRBV5-1 to TRBJ1-1; no definite D call. The V gene lost 6 bases and the J gene lost 0 bases, with 12 bases spanning the gap. Germline V gene sequence: CDR1 SGHRS, CDR2 YFSETQ. This CDR3 has 14 amino acids. Here the CDR3 reads CASTVEHMNTEAFF. Incomplete CDR3 DNA: TGCGCCAGCACTGTCGAGCATATGAACACTGAA.

This clone was detected a few times. From the germline J gene comes the end of the CDR3, since the read stops 3 residues before it. The gene calls are TRBV7-2 and TRBJ2-3; maybe TRBD1 (5 bases). CDR1 is SGHTA and CDR2 is FQGNSA in the germline V gene. This CDR3 spans 15 amino acids. V lost 5 bases and J lost 0, with 12 bases in between. CDR3 DNA (partial): TGTGCCAGCAGCCTACAGGTTACTAGCACAGATACG. Translation gives CASSLQVTSTDT. The full CDR3 is CASSLQVTSTDTQYF.

In its sample, this clone was seen many times. Read coverage stops 3 residues before the CDR3 terminus; the germline J gene supplies the remainder. This chain joins TRBV20-1 and TRBJ2-5, with unresolved D. Germline V gives CDR1 DFQATT, CDR2 SNEGSKA (reference sequence). V dropped 0 bases and J dropped 5 bases, with 10 bases sitting between them. There are 13 residues in the CDR3. The sequenced part of the CDR3 DNA is TGCAGTGCTAGAGATCCTATATCGGAGACC. Amino acid sequence: CSARDPISET. The full CDR3 reads CSARDPISETQYF.

This clone has just a few counts. The read finishes 3 residues shy of the CDR3 end, and the germline J gene is used to complete it. The chain has TRBV5-1 and TRBJ2-1; TRBD2 agrees at 9 bases. Germline CDR1 SGHRS, CDR2 YFSETQ. The CDR3 length is 16 residues. V lost 0 bases and J lost 2; bases outside the gene matches: 3. CDR3 DNA, as far as it was read: TGCGCCAGCAGCTTGGGAGGCGGGGGGGCCTACAATGAG. Amino acids: CASSLGGGGAYNE. The whole CDR3 region reads CASSLGGGGAYNEQFF.

There are many counts of this clone. The CDR3 end falls 3 residues outside the read, so it is completed with the germline J gene. The chain uses TRBV4-2 and TRBJ1-3; TRBD1 matches at 7 bases. V was clipped by 0 bases and J by 0 bases; unmatched bases: 5. In germline, CDR1 is LGHNA, CDR2 YNFKEQ. The CDR3 has 17 residues. CDR3 bases read: TGTGCCAGCAGCCAAGAAGGGGGCCCCCTCTCTGGAAACACC. Protein product: CASSQEGGPLSGNT. The full CDR3 protein is CASSQEGGPLSGNTIYF.

In its sample, this clone was seen many times. The read ends 3 residues early relative to the CDR3; the germline J gene fills the gap. The V and J genes are TRBV20-1 and TRBJ1-2; D possibly corresponds to TRBD1 (6 bases). This CDR3 contains 12 residues. The germline CDR1 and CDR2 sequences are DFQATT and SNEGSKA (reference sequence). The part of the CDR3 DNA that was read is TGCAGTGCTAGAGGAGGGGGAAGAGGC. Translation: CSARGGGRG. The whole CDR3 region reads CSARGGGRGYTF.

This clone was seen repeatedly, ten times or more. The read comes to an end 3 residues before the CDR3 does, leaving the germline J gene to fill in the end. The V and J genes are TRBV20-1 and TRBJ2-1, with D perhaps given as TRBD1 or TRBD2 (6 bases each). The V and J ends lost 3 bases and 7 bases respectively, with 16 bases between them. CDR1 and CDR2 (germline): DFQATT, SNEGSKA (reference sequence). The CDR3 extends over 14 amino acids. The covered CDR3 bases are TGCAGTGCTAGCAGGGGAGGTCCGGGTAATGAG. Translation: CSASRGGPGNE. The CDR3 in its entirety is CSASRGGPGNEQFF.

This clone was counted between two and nine times. Read data end 3 residues before the CDR3 end; the end is taken from the germline J gene. This chain uses TRBV7-9 with TRBJ1-4; no definite D call. The CDR3 covers 15 residues. Per germline, CDR1 SEHNR and CDR2 FQNEAQ (reference sequence). The ends were cut back, 0 bases at V and 5 bases at J, with 10 bases in the middle. The CDR3 protein is CASSLALQENEKLFF. The sequenced CDR3 bases are TGTGCCAGCAGCTTAGCGTTGCAGGAGAATGAAAAA.

CDR3 region: CASRATSSSGNTIYF. The sequenced part of the CDR3 DNA is TGTGCCAGCAGAGCTACCTCGTCCTCTGGAAACACC. V usage is TRBV7-6 and J usage is TRBJ1-3, with D uncertain. Coverage ceases 3 residues before the CDR3 finishes, and the germline J gene fills in the end. V lost 6 bases and J lost 0, with 12 bases in between. The CDR3 covers 15 residues. The germline CDR1 and CDR2 sequences are SGHVS and FNYEAQ.

As concerns this clone: The CDR3 goes on 3 residues after the read ends, and that part is filled in from the germline J gene. The rearrangement uses TRBV7-2 and TRBJ2-7, with D unclear. Germline lookup yields CDR1 SGHTA and CDR2 FQGNSA. Trimming stripped 1 base from V and 5 bases from J, with 9 bases between. CDR3 size: 13 residues. The CDR3 DNA, read in part, is TGTGCCAGCAGCTTAGGTGCAGTTAACGAG. Translation: CASSLGAVNE. The entire CDR3 protein is CASSLGAVNEQYF.

Points on this clone: The CDR3 extends 3 residues past the end of the read, so its final part is completed from the germline J gene. V gene TRBV7-8 combines with J gene TRBJ1-2, with 7 bases identical to TRBD1. V was clipped by 5 bases and J by 2 bases; unmatched bases: 8. CDR1 is SGHVS and CDR2 is FQNEAQ in the germline V gene. This CDR3 comprises 15 residues. The CDR3 spells CASSADRLGNYGYTF. The part of the CDR3 DNA that was read is TGTGCCAGCAGCGCGGACAGGCTTGGCAACTATGGC.

On this clone itself: Coverage ceases 3 residues before the CDR3 finishes, and the germline J gene fills in the end. The rearrangement links TRBV19 to TRBJ2-1; 7 nucleotides align to TRBD1. This CDR3 contains 14 residues. V trimming: 7 bases; J trimming: 2 bases; junction bases outside the gene matches: 5. The germline V gene has CDR1 LNHDA and CDR2 SQIVND (reference sequence). Partial CDR3 DNA: TGTGCCAGTACCACCGGACAGGCCTACAATGAG. This encodes CASTTGQAYNE. The full CDR3 protein reads CASTTGQAYNEQFF.

This clone was recorded a few times. The read ends 3 residues shy of where the CDR3 ends; the end is completed using the germline J gene. This rearrangement joins TRBV6-2 or TRBV6-3 to TRBJ2-5; perhaps TRBD2 as D (6 bases). CDR3 length: 14 residues. The V end was cut by 4 bases, the J end by 2 bases, with 11 bases between. Germline V gives CDR1 MNHEY, CDR2 SVGEGT. The DNA read from the CDR3 is TGTGCCAGCAGTTTCTGGGGGGAACAAGAGACC. Translated, it gives CASSFWGEQET. The whole CDR3 region reads CASSFWGEQETQYF.

As for this clone: The CDR3 end falls 3 residues outside the read, so it is completed with the germline J gene. This chain links TRBV18 with TRBJ1-1; 7 nucleotides align to TRBD1. This CDR3 spans 15 amino acids. CDR1 is KGHSH, CDR2 LQKENI, per germline. V dropped 2 bases and J dropped 6; count of bases not matched to a gene: 9. CDR3 residues: CASSPDPGQQPEAFF. CDR3 DNA, as far as it was read: TGTGCCAGCTCACCAGATCCGGGACAGCAGCCTGAA.

Ten or more counts support this clone. The CDR3 is cut off 3 residues early in the read; its end comes from the germline J gene. V is TRBV5-6 and J is TRBJ2-3, with TRBD2 matching over 11 bases. The CDR3 loop spans 15 amino acids. Germline V lookup: CDR1 SGHDT, CDR2 YYEEEE. V was clipped by 4 bases and J by 4 bases; unmatched bases: 5. The sequenced CDR3 bases are TGTGCCAGCAGCAATAGCGGGGGGGCCGCAGATACG. Protein: CASSNSGGAADT. The full-length CDR3 reads as CASSNSGGAADTQYF. Together with reference TRBV5-6 and TRBJ2-3, the CDR3 gives the full variable domain: DAGVTQSPTHLIKTRGQQVTLRCSPKSGHDTVSWYQQALGQGPQFIFQYYEEEERQRGNFPDRFSGHQFPNYSSELNVNALLLGDSALYLCASSNSGGAADTQYFGPGTRLTVL.

This clone was detected many times. The DNA ends 3 residues before the CDR3 does, and the rest of the CDR3 is filled in from the germline J gene. The chain employs TRBV5-1 and TRBJ1-4, with 8 bases identical to TRBD1. V lost 3 bases and J lost 5; bases outside the gene matches: 6. The CDR3 consists of 15 residues. Germline assignment: CDR1 SGHRS and CDR2 YFSETQ. CDR3 DNA (partial): TGCGCCAGCAGCTGGGGACAGGTAGCGAATGAAAAA. As protein: CASSWGQVANEK. The complete CDR3 reads CASSWGQVANEKLFF.

This clone was seen at least ten times. The CDR3 here is CATSSDRDYEQYF. The CDR3 bases that were read are TGTGCCACCAGCAGCGACAGGGACTACGAG. V usage is TRBV15 and J usage is TRBJ2-7, with 7 positions matching TRBD1. The read ends 3 residues before the CDR3 terminus; that terminus is restored from the germline J gene. This CDR3 has 13 residues. From germline, CDR1 is LNHNV and CDR2 YYDKDF (reference sequence). With V trimmed by 3 bases and J by 3 bases, 2 bases remained unmatched.

This clone was seen a handful of times. The sequenced fragment ends 3 residues before the CDR3 boundary, so the rest is inferred from the germline J gene. V and J are TRBV30 and TRBJ2-7; the match to TRBD2 covers 7 bases. The CDR3 sequence is 16 residues long. Germline V gene lookup returns CDR1 GTSNPN and CDR2 SVGIG (reference sequence). V lost 2 bases and J lost 3; bases outside the gene matches: 13. CDR3 region: CAWSRPRGGGVYEQYF. CDR3 bases read: TGTGCCTGGAGTCGCCCCCGGGGCGGGGGTGTCTACGAG.